This T cell receptor beta chain was captured in a study of tumor-infiltrating lymphocytes in localized non-small cell lung cancer. Data came from immunoSEQ multiplex PCR; TCRdb stores just in-frame clones and leaves some out. The data contain 6,000 to 7,500 clones, 74% of them singletons. The TCR was taken from a human donor with non-small cell lung cancer. The material sequenced was uninvolved lung tissue not adjacent to the tumor.

The CDR3 spells CASVGTGNGEQYF. The CDR3 DNA sequence: TGTGCCAGCGTGGGGACAGGGAACGGCGAGCAGTACTTC. J is TRBJ2-7 and V is TRBV6-1; 9 nucleotides line up with TRBD1. This CDR3 is built from 13 residues. The germline V gene has CDR1 MNHNS and CDR2 SASEGT. Unmatched junction bases numbered 8, after V lost 8 bases and J lost 6 bases.